These T cell receptor beta chains were read from a single sample in a study of blood T cell repertoires in COVID-19. TCRdb's table, derived via immunoSEQ multiplex PCR, lists solely in-frame clones and lacks some. The table shows over 150,000 clones, with 89% occurring only once. The sample was peripheral blood. These TCRs come from a man aged 18 to 30 who had recovered from COVID-19. Each CDR3 is given with its conserved first and last residue. A D gene is named only where the DNA matches it firmly. Not all rows give a size; the values are once, few, many and, for expanded clones, a class.

TRBD1,TRBJ2-2,-,TRBV7-2,TGTGCCAGCAGACGGACAGGGGGCACCGGGGAGCTGTTTTTT,CASRRTGGTGELFF
TRBD1,TRBJ2-7,-,TRBV6-6,TGTGCCAGCAGTTTTCAACAGGGGGTACTCTCCTACGAGCAGTACTTC,CASSFQQGVLSYEQYF
-,TRBJ1-5,-,TRBV7-2,TGTGCCAGCAGCCCGTATAATCAGCCCCAGCATTTT,CASSPYNQPQHF
-,TRBJ1-2,-,TRBV3-1/TRBV3-2,TGTGCCAGCAGCCGCAACCTATGGGGCTACACCTTC,CASSRNLWGYTF
TRBD1,TRBJ1-5,-,TRBV18,TGTGCCAGCTCACCACGTAACAGGGGTAGCAATCAGCCCCAGCATTTT,CASSPRNRGSNQPQHF
-,TRBJ2-7,-,TRBV28,TGTGCCACCCGGACGGGAAGCTACGAGCAGTACTTC,CATRTGSYEQYF
-,TRBJ2-3,-,TRBV7-3,TGTGCCAGCAGCATATCACAGGGAACAGATACGCAGTATTTT,CASSISQGTDTQYF
-,TRBJ2-2,-,TRBV5-1,TGCGCCAGCAGGATGGGGGACTCGAACACCGGGGAGCTGTTTTTT,CASRMGDSNTGELFF
TRBD2,TRBJ2-3,-,TRBV5-1,TGCGCCAGCAGCCCTGGCTCGAGGACTAGCGTCACAGATACGCAGTATTTT,CASSPGSRTSVTDTQYF
TRBD1,TRBJ1-5,few,TRBV6-2/TRBV6-3,TGTGCCAGCACCCCGGGACAGCTAGAATACGCGCCCCAGCATTTT,CASTPGQLEYAPQHF
-,TRBJ2-2,-,TRBV19,TGTGCCAGTAGTATCCCTAACAGGAACACCGGGGAGCTGTTTTTT,CASSIPNRNTGELFF
TRBD2,TRBJ2-1,-,TRBV6-5,TGTGCCAGCGGGCTAGTAGCGGGAGGGTTCAATGAGCAGTTCTTC,CASGLVAGGFNEQFF
-,TRBJ2-7,-,TRBV28,TGTGCCAGCAAGTCGTCAGCCTACGAGCAGTACTTC,CASKSSAYEQYF
-,TRBJ2-7,-,TRBV27,TGTGCCAGCAGCCCCCCCGCTGGGGCAGGGAACTCCTACGAGCAGTACTTC,CASSPPAGAGNSYEQYF
TRBD1,TRBJ1-6,-,TRBV27,TGTGCCAGCAGGTGGGGACAGAATAATTCACCCCTCCACTTT,CASRWGQNNSPLHF
-,TRBJ2-7,-,TRBV6-5,TGTGCCAGCAGTTACTCGGCAGATACCTACGAGCAGTACTTC,CASSYSADTYEQYF
-,TRBJ2-1,-,TRBV24-1,TGTGCCACCAGTGACCCGACAGGACCTGACAATGAGCAGTTCTTC,CATSDPTGPDNEQFF
-,TRBJ2-2,-,TRBV4-3,TGCGCCAGCAGGAGGGCGATCCTTACCGGGGAGCTGTTTTTT,CASRRAILTGELFF
-,TRBJ1-2,-,TRBV7-2,TGTGCCAGCAGCGGGTCGGGAAACTATGGCTACACCTTC,CASSGSGNYGYTF
TRBD2,TRBJ2-7,-,TRBV6-5,TGTGCCAGCAGTTACCTACTAGCGGGAGCCCCCTACGAGCAGTACTTC,CASSYLLAGAPYEQYF
TRBD2,TRBJ2-3,few,TRBV5-8,TGTGCCAGCAGCTTGGGCGGGAGGGCCGCGGATACGCAGTATTTT,CASSLGGRAADTQYF
-,TRBJ1-1,-,TRBV12-3/TRBV12-4,TGTGCCAGCACCCAAACAAGGGGTCTTGAAGCTTTCTTT,CASTQTRGLEAFF
TRBD2,TRBJ2-5,-,TRBV5-1,TGCGCCAGCAGCTTCTTCACCGGGACTAGCGGGGAGACCCAGTACTTC,CASSFFTGTSGETQYF
-,TRBJ2-6,-,TRBV2,TGTGCCAGCAGTGAAAGATTACTCCTCGCTGGGGCCAACGTCCTGACTTTC,CASSERLLLAGANVLTF
-,TRBJ2-2,once,TRBV7-3,TGTGCCAGCAGCTTCAGGGGCCCGAACACCGGGGAGCTGTTTTTT,CASSFRGPNTGELFF
-,TRBJ2-7,-,TRBV7-2,TGTGCCAGCAGCTTAGACTCGGGGGCCTACGAGCAGTACTTC,CASSLDSGAYEQYF
-,TRBJ2-3,-,TRBV11-2,TGTGCCAGCAGCTTAGTGGCGGGTAATACGCAGTATTTT,CASSLVAGNTQYF
TRBD2,TRBJ2-2,-,TRBV2,TGTGCCAGCCGACGGACTAGCCTCTCGGGCGGGGAGCTGTTTTTT,CASRRTSLSGGELFF
-,TRBJ1-2,-,TRBV6-1,TGTGCCAGCAGTGAGCGGGGCCAAGAGGTAGGCGGCTACACCTTC,CASSERGQEVGGYTF
-,TRBJ1-2,-,TRBV4-3,TGCGCCAGCAGCCAAGAGGTCCAAGGGGCTTTTAGCTACACCTTC,CASSQEVQGAFSYTF
-,TRBJ2-1,once,TRBV11-2,TGTGCCAGCAGCTCCCCCGCGGCAGCGGGTTACAATGAGCAGTTCTTC,CASSSPAAAGYNEQFF
-,TRBJ1-2,-,TRBV19,TGTGCCAGTAGTATCGACAGGTATGATGGCTACACCTTC,CASSIDRYDGYTF
TRBD1,TRBJ1-5,-,TRBV28,TGTGCCAGCAGTCCGACAGGGGCCGCCTGGGGCAATCAGCCCCAGCATTTT,CASSPTGAAWGNQPQHF
-,TRBJ2-1,-,TRBV28,TGTGCCAGCAGTTTACCCGGGGTTGAGCAGTTCTTC,CASSLPGVEQFF
-,TRBJ2-6,-,TRBV6-4,TGTGCCAGCAGGATAGGACAAGGGCGCGTCCTGACTTTC,CASRIGQGRVLTF
TRBD2,TRBJ2-3,-,TRBV5-4,TGTGCCAGCACCCTGTCTAGCGGGAGAACAGATACGCAGTATTTT,CASTLSSGRTDTQYF
TRBD1,TRBJ1-5,-,TRBV24-1,TGTGCCACCAGCAGACAGGGGGAAGGCCCTCAGCCCCAGCATTTT,CATSRQGEGPQPQHF
TRBD1,TRBJ2-6,many,TRBV5-1,TGCGCCAGCAGCTTGTCAGGGGGCGGTGGGGCCAACGTCCTGACTTTC,CASSLSGGGGANVLTF
TRBD1,TRBJ2-1,-,TRBV28,TGTGCCAGCAGTTTAATTCAGGGGGCAACCTACAATGAGCAGTTCTTC,CASSLIQGATYNEQFF
TRBD2,TRBJ2-6,-,TRBV7-2,TGTGCCAGCAGCCGCGGGACTAGTGTCGGGGCCAACGTCCTGACTTTC,CASSRGTSVGANVLTF
-,TRBJ2-1,-,TRBV19,TGTGCCAGTAGTGAGACTAGTCGCTCCTACAATGAGCAGTTCTTC,CASSETSRSYNEQFF
-,TRBJ1-5,few,TRBV7-8,TGTGCCAGCAGCTTAACGGGGGATCAGCCCCAGCATTTT,CASSLTGDQPQHF
-,TRBJ1-1,-,TRBV7-2,TGTGCCAGCAGCTTAGATTGGGCCATGAACACTGAAGCTTTCTTT,CASSLDWAMNTEAFF
-,TRBJ2-2,-,TRBV15,TGTGCCACCAGCAGTGGGACAAACACCGGGGAGCTGTTTTTT,CATSSGTNTGELFF
TRBD1,TRBJ2-7,-,TRBV6-5,TGTGCCAGCAATGGGAGACAGGGTTTATACGAGCAGTACTTC,CASNGRQGLYEQYF
TRBD2,TRBJ2-1,-,TRBV5-1,TGCGCCAGCAATAGGGAGGGACCCAATGAGCAGTTCTTC,CASNREGPNEQFF
-,TRBJ2-5,-,TRBV7-3,TGTGCCAGCAGCCCCACCCCACAGGCGGAGACCCAGTACTTC,CASSPTPQAETQYF
-,TRBJ1-2,-,TRBV5-6,TGTGCCAGCAGCTTGGTCAGGGCGGAGACCTATGGCTACACCTTC,CASSLVRAETYGYTF